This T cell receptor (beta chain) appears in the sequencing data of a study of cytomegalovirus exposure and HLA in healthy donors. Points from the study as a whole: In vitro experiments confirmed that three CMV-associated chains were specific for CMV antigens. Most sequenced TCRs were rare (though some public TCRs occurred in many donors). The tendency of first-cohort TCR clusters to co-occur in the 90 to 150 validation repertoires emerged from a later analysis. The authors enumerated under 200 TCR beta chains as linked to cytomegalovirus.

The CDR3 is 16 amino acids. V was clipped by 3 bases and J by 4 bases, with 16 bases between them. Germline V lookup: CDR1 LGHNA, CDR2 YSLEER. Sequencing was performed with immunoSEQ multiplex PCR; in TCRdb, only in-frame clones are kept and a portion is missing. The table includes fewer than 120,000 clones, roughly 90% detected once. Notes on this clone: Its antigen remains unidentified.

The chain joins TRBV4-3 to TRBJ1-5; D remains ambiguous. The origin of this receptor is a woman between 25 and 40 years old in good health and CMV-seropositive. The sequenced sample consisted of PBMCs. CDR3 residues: CASSQDVEGLNQPQHF. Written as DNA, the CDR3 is TGCGCCAGCAGCCAGGATGTAGAGGGCCTAAATCAGCCCCAGCATTTT.